The next 3 T cell receptor beta chains were all read from a single sample in a study of shared clonotypes between healthy human individuals. Profiled with immunoSEQ multiplex PCR; TCRdb holds only in-frame clones, not every one. The data hold about 800,000 clones, with approximately 96% observed a single time. CD45RO-negative cells were positively selected for CCR7, leaving out terminally differentiated effector memory CD45RA+ cells. The sequencing sample was made of naive CD8+ T cells sorted from blood. Every receptor here comes from a man aged 30 to 39 in good health.

V gene TRBV6-5 combines with J gene TRBJ1-2; 10 bases agree with TRBD1. The CDR3 totals 15 residues. Trimming removed 4 bases from V and 5 bases from J; junction bases left unmatched: 7. The germline V gene encodes CDR1 MNHEY and CDR2 SVGAGI. The CDR3: CASSFRTGGYYGYTF. For the CDR3, the DNA is TGTGCCAGCAGTTTCAGGACAGGGGGTTATTATGGCTACACCTTC.

The J gene is TRBJ2-7, the V gene TRBV5-1, with D perhaps being TRBD1 or TRBD2 (5 bases each). The CDR3 consists of 18 residues. Germline-derived CDR1 and CDR2 are SGHRS and YFSETQ. Trimming stripped 1 base from V and 0 bases from J, with 20 bases between. The CDR3 region has the DNA TGCGCCAGCAGCTTGCCGGATGGTTCCGGGGCAAGCTCCTACGAGCAGTACTTC. This encodes CASSLPDGSGASSYEQYF. Drawing the rest from reference TRBV5-1 and TRBJ2-7, the complete variable domain is KAGVTQTPRYLIKTRGQQVTLSCSPISGHRSVSWYQQTPGQGLQFLFEYFSETQRNKGNFPGRFSGRQFSNSRSEMNVSTLELGDSALYLCASSLPDGSGASSYEQYFGPGTRLTVT.

The V and J genes are TRBV2 and TRBJ1-5; 9 nucleotides line up with TRBD1. This CDR3 is built from 13 residues. The V gene end was trimmed by 8 bases and the J gene end by 3 bases; junction bases not matched to a gene: 2. Germline assignment: CDR1 SNHLY and CDR2 FYNNEI. CDR3 nucleotides: TGTGCCAGCGGGGACAGGGACAATCAGCCCCAGCATTTT. It encodes CASGDRDNQPQHF.